A single sample gave rise to the 25 T cell receptor beta chains below, sequenced in a study of cytomegalovirus exposure and HLA in healthy donors. The PCR employed 60 Vbeta primers together with 13 Jbeta primers. Some clones are missing from TCRdb's copy, which holds only in-frame ones; the method was immunoSEQ multiplex PCR. This sample has fewer than 200,000 clones; roughly 80% occur once, and the top ten carry around 4%. Sequencing used PBMCs. The receptors stem from a man aged 35 to 55 in good health and CMV-seronegative.

This chain connects TRBV10-3 to TRBJ1-2; perhaps TRBD1 as D (6 bases). The CDR3 extends over 13 amino acids. Trimming took 10 bases from V and 2 from J, leaving 14 bases between them. The germline CDR1 and CDR2 sequences are ENHRY and SYGVKD. CDR3 region: CATSGQKNYGYTF. DNA for the CDR3: TGTGCCACCTCCGGACAGAAAAACTATGGCTACACCTTC.

This clone showed up just once. The V call is TRBV6-1, the J call TRBJ1-4; no firm D call. CDR1 is MNHNS and CDR2 is SASEGT in the germline V gene. V was shortened by 4 bases and J by 3 bases, with 12 bases between the two germline ends. This CDR3 is 15 amino acids long. The CDR3 protein is CASSAIGGANEKLFF. The CDR3 DNA is TGTGCCAGCAGTGCCATAGGTGGAGCTAATGAAAAACTGTTTTTT.

This chain uses TRBV4-1 with TRBJ1-1; no clear D. V was trimmed by 4 bases and J by 11 bases, leaving 14 bases between them. The CDR3 runs 12 residues. Germline CDR1 is MGHRA and CDR2 is YSYEKL. The CDR3 sequence: CASSPTGVGAFF. The CDR3 DNA reads as TGCGCCAGCAGCCCTACCGGGGTTGGCGCTTTCTTT.

This clone was observed many times. The chain has TRBV6-1 and TRBJ2-5, with 7 bases matching TRBD1. V shed 4 bases and J 2 bases; nucleotides not matched to a gene: 7. This CDR3 contains 15 residues. CDR1 is MNHNS and CDR2 is SASEGT in the germline V gene. The CDR3 region has the DNA TGTGCCAGCAGTGGCCGGGACAGTACGCAAGAGACCCAGTACTTC. Its translation is CASSGRDSTQETQYF.

The chain combines TRBV9 with TRBJ1-4; D perhaps matches TRBD1 (5 bases). The CDR3 runs 14 residues. V lost 2 bases and J 2 bases, leaving 7 bases between the germline ends. CDR1 is SGDLS and CDR2 is YYNGEE in the germline V gene. The CDR3 is CASSVSGTNEKLFF. In nucleotides, the CDR3 is TGTGCCAGCAGCGTCTCAGGGACTAATGAAAAACTGTTTTTT.

The V call is TRBV10-3, the J call TRBJ1-2, with no clear D. V shed 3 bases and J shed 8 bases, with 10 bases lying between them. Per the germline V gene, CDR1 is ENHRY and CDR2 is SYGVKD. The CDR3 has 12 amino acids. CDR3 protein: CAISDDFGGYTF. The DNA of the CDR3 is TGTGCCATCAGTGACGACTTCGGAGGCTACACCTTC.

A note on this clone: At one of its ends the junction is not consistent with the germline gene, which may arise from a read error. The chain links TRBV6-5 to TRBJ1-5; 7 nucleotides align to TRBD1. The germline V gene encodes CDR1 MNHEY and CDR2 SVGAGI. There are 13 residues in the CDR3. This chain's CDR3 is CASSYGGTAQGTF. The CDR3 coding sequence is TGTGCCAGCAGTTACGGGGGTACAGCACAGGGGACTTTT.

The genes are TRBV7-3 and TRBJ1-2, with 7 bases that match TRBD1. This CDR3 spans 13 amino acids. Trimming took 5 bases from V and 6 from J; bases not matched to a gene: 6. Germline V gene sequence: CDR1 SGHTA, CDR2 FQGTGA. The CDR3 loop is CASSQQGWDGYTF. The CDR3 nucleotides read TGTGCCAGCAGCCAACAGGGGTGGGATGGCTACACCTTC.

The chain has TRBV29-1 and TRBJ2-1; tentative D call: TRBD1 (5 bases). The CDR3 extends over 16 amino acids. V lost 4 bases and J lost 0, with 16 bases in between. The germline CDR1 and CDR2 sequences are SQVTM and ANQGSEA. The CDR3 bases are TGCAGCGTTGGTTGGGGCTTGAGTAACTCCTACAATGAGCAGTTCTTC. It codes for CSVGWGLSNSYNEQFF.

This chain joins TRBV7-3 and TRBJ1-1, with TRBD1 identical over 9 bases. Losses at the gene ends were 1 base for V and 6 bases for J; bases not matched to a gene: 6. The CDR3 covers 15 residues. The germline V gene has CDR1 SGHTA and CDR2 FQGTGA. In DNA form, the CDR3 reads TGTGCCAGCAGCTTAATGGGGGACAGGGACTCTGAAGCTTTCTTT. Protein: CASSLMGDRDSEAFF.

The chain uses TRBV19 and TRBJ2-1; 9 nucleotides agree with TRBD2. The germline gives CDR1 LNHDA, CDR2 SQIVND (reference sequence). CDR3 length equals 14 residues. V shed 5 bases, J shed 5 bases, and the junction held 4 bases outside the gene matches. CDR3 protein: CASSSRTSDNEQFF. Written as DNA, the CDR3 is TGTGCCAGTAGTTCCAGGACTAGCGACAATGAGCAGTTCTTC.

This clone was recorded a few times. V usage is TRBV7-9 and J usage is TRBJ1-1, with 7 bases that match TRBD1. The CDR3 totals 16 residues. Trimming cost V 2 bases and J 1 base; bases outside gene matches: 7. CDR1 and CDR2 from the germline V gene are SEHNR and FQNEAQ (reference sequence). The CDR3 region has the DNA TGTGCCAGCAGCTTATTATCAACAGGGGCGAACACTGAAGCTTTCTTT. This encodes CASSLLSTGANTEAFF.

This clone was picked up a small number of times. V gene TRBV4-2 combines with J gene TRBJ1-1; 10 nucleotides align to TRBD1. V trimming: 1 base; J trimming: 4 bases; junction bases outside the gene matches: 6. CDR3 length: 16 residues. Germline V lookup: CDR1 LGHNA, CDR2 YNFKEQ. For the CDR3, the DNA is TGTGCCAGCAGCCAAGGCAGGACAGGGGGTAGCACTGAAGCTTTCTTT. The encoded protein is CASSQGRTGGSTEAFF.

The chain has TRBV4-3 and TRBJ2-5; no reliable D call. Near its end, the DNA agrees better with TRBJ2-7, so the J call may be wrong. This CDR3 comprises 15 residues. Per germline, CDR1 LGHNA and CDR2 YSLEER. CDR3 region: CASAVSRGEHYEQYF. The CDR3 DNA follows: TGCGCCAGCGCAGTCTCGAGAGGCGAACACTACGAGCAGTACTTC.

CDR3 amino acids: CSVRLAVDTQYF. CDR3 coding DNA: TGCAGCGTTCGACTAGCGGTAGATACGCAGTATTTT. This rearrangement joins TRBV29-1 to TRBJ2-3, with 9 bases that match TRBD2. Germline-derived CDR1 and CDR2 are SQVTM and ANQGSEA. The CDR3 sequence is 12 residues long. J was trimmed by 5 bases and V by 5 bases; bases with no gene match: 2.

The V call is TRBV30, the J call TRBJ1-4; D unclear. Germline CDR1 GTSNPN, CDR2 SVGIG (reference sequence). This CDR3 is 11 amino acids long. Trimming left V 0 bases short and J 8 bases short, with 4 bases between. DNA of the CDR3: TGTGCCTGGAGTGTGAGGGAAAAACTGTTTTTT. The encoded protein is CAWSVREKLFF.

This sequence joins TRBV2 and TRBJ2-1, with D perhaps TRBD2 (6 bases). This CDR3 has 15 residues. Between the trimmed V and J ends, which lost 2 bases and 4 bases, there was a span of 12 bases. Germline loops: CDR1 SNHLY, CDR2 FYNNEI. CDR3 region: CASSERASDYNEQFF. DNA of the CDR3: TGTGCCAGCAGTGAACGGGCTAGCGATTACAATGAGCAGTTCTTC.

V is TRBV9 and J is TRBJ2-1; no clear D. Trimming pared 7 bases from V and 6 bases from J, leaving 8 bases between. This CDR3 comprises 11 residues. Germline CDR1 reads SGDLS; CDR2 reads YYNGEE. The CDR3 loop is CASGPGNEQFF. The CDR3 DNA follows: TGTGCCAGCGGTCCAGGCAATGAGCAGTTCTTC. The variable domain in full, with the rest retrieved from reference TRBV9 and TRBJ2-1, is DSGVTQTPKHLITATGQRVTLRCSPRSGDLSVYWYQQSLDQGLQFLIQYYNGEERAKGNILERFSAQQFPDLHSELNLSSLELGDSALYFCASGPGNEQFFGPGTRLTVL.

The rearrangement uses TRBV13 and TRBJ2-7; tentatively, D is TRBD1 (6 bases). The V gene lost 6 bases and the J gene lost 2 bases, with 17 bases spanning the gap. From germline, CDR1 is PRHDT and CDR2 FYEKMQ (reference sequence). The length of the CDR3 is 15 residues. The CDR3 region is CASRTAEGEPYEQYF. Here the CDR3 DNA reads TGTGCCAGCAGGACCGCCGAGGGGGAACCCTACGAGCAGTACTTC.

This clone was seen more than once but under ten times. This sequence joins TRBV6-5 and TRBJ2-7; 7 bases align to TRBD1. Germline CDR1 and CDR2: MNHEY and SVGAGI. The V gene end was trimmed by 5 bases and the J gene end by 1 base; junction bases not matched to a gene: 5. The CDR3 has 14 residues. The CDR3 loop is CASSRDSKSYEQYF. CDR3 nucleotides: TGTGCCAGCAGTCGGGACAGTAAGTCCTACGAGCAGTACTTC.

This rearrangement joins TRBV9 to TRBJ1-1; D possibly corresponds to TRBD1 (5 bases). The CDR3 length is 13 residues. Trimming removed 3 bases from V and 4 bases from J, with 10 bases in between. From germline, CDR1 is SGDLS and CDR2 YYNGEE. As DNA, the CDR3 is TGTGCCAGCAGCGGCGGGGCAGGCACTGAAGCTTTCTTT. Protein sequence: CASSGGAGTEAFF. The variable domain in full, with the rest retrieved from reference TRBV9 and TRBJ1-1, is DSGVTQTPKHLITATGQRVTLRCSPRSGDLSVYWYQQSLDQGLQFLIQYYNGEERAKGNILERFSAQQFPDLHSELNLSSLELGDSALYFCASSGGAGTEAFFGQGTRLTVV.

The chain employs TRBV19 and TRBJ2-3, with 7 positions matching TRBD1. The CDR3 length is 16 residues. CDR1 and CDR2 from the germline V gene are LNHDA and SQIVND (reference sequence). V was clipped by 2 bases and J by 3 bases; unmatched bases: 8. CDR3 sequence: CASSILGQHRTDTQYF. CDR3 in DNA: TGTGCCAGTAGTATACTGGGACAGCACAGGACAGATACGCAGTATTTT.

The V call is TRBV6-5, the J call TRBJ1-2; the D gene is possibly TRBD1 (6 bases). CDR3 length: 14 residues. Trimming took 2 bases from V and 7 from J, leaving 14 bases between them. CDR1 and CDR2 (germline): MNHEY, SVGAGI. This CDR3 is CASSYGTNPSGYTF. In nucleotides, the CDR3 is TGTGCCAGCAGTTACGGGACAAACCCGAGTGGCTACACCTTC.

Only one count was recorded for this clone. The V and J genes are TRBV30 and TRBJ1-2; D perhaps matches TRBD1 (5 bases). The CDR3 spans 8 residues. V lost 5 bases to trimming and J lost 12 bases, with 7 bases between them. CDR1 and CDR2 (germline): GTSNPN, SVGIG (reference sequence). This chain's CDR3 is CAWGQNTF. CDR3 DNA: TGTGCCTGGGGACAAAACACCTTC.

This chain connects TRBV2 to TRBJ2-2, with D hard to call. The CDR3 has 18 residues. Trimming removed 4 bases at V and 0 bases at J, with 18 bases between. Germline-derived CDR1 and CDR2 are SNHLY and FYNNEI. CDR3 coding DNA: TGTGCCAGCAGTGGGTCCGTCTTGGCCCAAGCGAACACCGGGGAGCTGTTTTTT. Translating it yields CASSGSVLAQANTGELFF.